This TCR beta chain was obtained from a study of blood T cell repertoires in COVID-19. In the study overall: Some COVID-19 samples were acute and others convalescent; all came from the United States, Italy and Spain. T cells, B-cell-depleted T cells, or PBMCs supplied cDNA or gDNA.

Under the authors' procedure: Nucleated cell counts were estimated from reference gene primer amplification. Method: immunoSEQ multiplex PCR; TCRdb's copy keeps in-frame clones and lacks some. Clone size and the V and J calls come from that table; the DNA yielded D and trimming. The table records about 64,000 clones, 80% to 90% of them present only once. This CDR3 contains 14 residues. The V gene lost 1 base and the J gene lost 1 base, with 8 bases spanning the gap. The germline gives CDR1 SGHDT, CDR2 YYEEEE. The TCR was taken from a man aged 35 to 55 with acute or convalescent COVID-19. Sequencing was performed on peripheral blood. This sequence joins TRBV5-6 and TRBJ1-2; no definite D call. Here the CDR3 DNA reads TGTGCCAGCAGCTTGTATGGAGGTAACTATGGCTACACCTTC. This sequence encodes CASSLYGGNYGYTF.